These 9 T cell receptor beta chains share one sample of origin, sequenced in a study of cytomegalovirus exposure and HLA in healthy donors. Assay used: immunoSEQ multiplex PCR; TCRdb lists only in-frame clones, some missing. The table lists 71,000 or so clones, approximately 94% of them singletons. Material: PBMCs. These receptors were taken from a man younger than 30 in good health and CMV-seropositive.

The V and J genes are TRBV5-1 and TRBJ2-6, with 15 positions matching TRBD2. Germline loops: CDR1 SGHRS, CDR2 YFSETQ. The CDR3 sequence is 20 residues long. V gave up 0 bases and J gave up 4 bases; unmatched junction bases: 8. CDR3 DNA: TGCGCCAGCAGCTTGGCGGGGGGACTAGCGGGAGGATCGGGGGCCAACGTCCTGACTTTC. Amino acids: CASSLAGGLAGGSGANVLTF.

The rearrangement uses TRBV4-2 and TRBJ1-2; TRBD1 might be the D (6 bases). The V end lost 3 bases, the J end lost 4 bases, and 18 bases lay between the germline ends. The CDR3 has 16 amino acids. Germline loops: CDR1 LGHNA, CDR2 YNFKEQ. DNA for the CDR3: TGTGCCAGCAGCCAGACCCTGGGGGGGCGCGGCTATGGCTACACCTTC. Translating gives CASSQTLGGRGYGYTF.

In nucleotides, the CDR3 is TGTGCCAGCTCAAGGGACACTCTGGCCTACAATGAGCAGTTCTTC. Translating gives CASSRDTLAYNEQFF. The rearrangement joins TRBV18 to TRBJ2-1, with a weak D call TRBD1 (6 bases). The V end lost 5 bases, the J end lost 2 bases, and 13 bases lay between the germline ends. Germline assignment: CDR1 KGHSH and CDR2 LQKENI. The CDR3 contains 15 residues.

This clone was observed once. The rearrangement uses TRBV2 and TRBJ1-1; D might be TRBD1 (6 bases). The CDR3 runs to 14 residues. Germline loops: CDR1 SNHLY, CDR2 FYNNEI. Trimming pared 3 bases from V and 4 bases from J, leaving 12 bases between. CDR3 loop: CASSDAGAGTEAFF. As DNA, the CDR3 is TGTGCCAGCAGTGATGCGGGGGCCGGCACTGAAGCTTTCTTT.

The chain uses TRBV2 and TRBJ2-5, with 9 bases identical to TRBD1. Trimming removed 4 bases from V and 3 bases from J; junction bases left unmatched: 0. This CDR3 contains 13 residues. CDR1 is SNHLY, CDR2 FYNNEI, per germline. The CDR3 sequence is CASSGTGEETQYF. CDR3 in DNA: TGTGCCAGCAGTGGGACAGGGGAAGAGACCCAGTACTTC.

This chain links TRBV2 with TRBJ1-5; TRBD1 agrees at 8 bases. CDR1 is SNHLY and CDR2 is FYNNEI in the germline V gene. The CDR3 is 14 residues long. Trimming at V came to 1 base and at J to 7 bases, leaving 3 bases not matched to a gene. In nucleotides, the CDR3 is TGTGCCAGCAGTGAAGACAGGGGGTTCCAGCCCCAGCATTTT. Translation: CASSEDRGFQPQHF.

This clone has just one count. The V gene is TRBV10-2, the J gene TRBJ2-3; the D is unclear. Germline values: CDR1 WSHSY, CDR2 SAAADI. The ends were cut back, 2 bases at V and 3 bases at J, with 9 bases in the middle. The CDR3 has 14 amino acids. The CDR3 nucleotides are TGCGCCAGCAGTGAGCTGGGCCGTACAGATACGCAGTATTTT. This sequence encodes CASSELGRTDTQYF.

The chain recombines TRBV29-1 with TRBJ1-1; tentative D call: TRBD1 (6 bases). The V gene lost 4 bases and the J gene lost 3 bases, with 6 bases spanning the gap. CDR1 is SQVTM and CDR2 is ANQGSEA in the germline V gene. CDR3 length: 11 residues. This chain's CDR3 is CSVAGDTEAFF. Here the CDR3 DNA reads TGCAGCGTTGCAGGGGACACTGAAGCTTTCTTT.

The chain employs TRBV7-2 and TRBJ2-3; unclear D gene. This CDR3 is built from 13 residues. Per germline, CDR1 SGHTA and CDR2 FQGNSA. V was clipped by 6 bases and J by 0 bases, with 7 bases between them. The CDR3 DNA follows: TGTGCCAGCAGGGCCAAAAGCACAGATACGCAGTATTTT. This encodes CASRAKSTDTQYF.